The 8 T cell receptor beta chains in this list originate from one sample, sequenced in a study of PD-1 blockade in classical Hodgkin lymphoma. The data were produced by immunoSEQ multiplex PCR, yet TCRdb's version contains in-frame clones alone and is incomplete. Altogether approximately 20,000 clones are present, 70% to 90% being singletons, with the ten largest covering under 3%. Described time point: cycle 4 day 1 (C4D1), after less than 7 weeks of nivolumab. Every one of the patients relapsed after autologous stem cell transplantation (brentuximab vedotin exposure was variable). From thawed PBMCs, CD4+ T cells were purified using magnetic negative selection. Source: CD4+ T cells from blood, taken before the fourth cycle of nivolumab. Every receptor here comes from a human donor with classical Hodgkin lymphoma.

CDR3 sequence reads: CASSRRTGVGTGELFF. Here the CDR3 DNA reads TGCGCCAGCAGCCGCAGGACAGGGGTAGGAACCGGGGAGCTGTTTTTT. This chain links TRBV5-1 with TRBJ2-2, with 9 bases fitting TRBD1. The CDR3 loop spans 16 amino acids. Germline trimming cut 4 bases from V and 5 bases from J; bases unmatched to any gene: 9. CDR1 SGHRS and CDR2 YFSETQ come from the germline V gene.

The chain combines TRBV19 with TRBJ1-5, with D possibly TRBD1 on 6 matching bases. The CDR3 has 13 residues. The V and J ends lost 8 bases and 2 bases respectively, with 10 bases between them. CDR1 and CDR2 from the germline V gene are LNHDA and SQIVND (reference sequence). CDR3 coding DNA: TGTGCCAGTCGGTCAGGGGGCAATCAGCCCCAGCATTTT. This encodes CASRSGGNQPQHF.

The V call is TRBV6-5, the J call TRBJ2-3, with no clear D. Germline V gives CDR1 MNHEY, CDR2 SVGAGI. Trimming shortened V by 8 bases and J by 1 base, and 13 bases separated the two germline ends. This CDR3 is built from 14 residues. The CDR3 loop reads CASSKPGRTDTQYF. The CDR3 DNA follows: TGTGCCAGCTCCAAACCCGGCCGCACAGATACGCAGTATTTT.

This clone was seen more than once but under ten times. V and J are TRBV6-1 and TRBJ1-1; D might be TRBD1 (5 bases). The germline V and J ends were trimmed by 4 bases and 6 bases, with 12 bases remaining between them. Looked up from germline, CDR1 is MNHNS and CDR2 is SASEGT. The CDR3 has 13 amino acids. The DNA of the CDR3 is TGTGCCAGCAGTGCAGCAGGGATCGCTGAAGCTTTCTTT. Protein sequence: CASSAAGIAEAFF.

For the CDR3, the DNA is TGTGCCAGCAGTTTACGGGGCGGGGAGCTGTTTTTT. This gives the protein CASSLRGGELFF. The rearrangement joins TRBV27 to TRBJ2-2; a weak D match, TRBD2 (5 bases). This CDR3 is 12 amino acids long. CDR1 is MNHEY, CDR2 SMNVEV, per germline (reference sequence). V was clipped by 2 bases and J by 7 bases, with 5 bases between them.

CDR3 sequence: CASSSRTGTGANVLTF. The CDR3 coding sequence is TGTGCCAGTAGTTCGAGGACAGGGACTGGGGCCAACGTCCTGACTTTC. The rearrangement joins TRBV19 to TRBJ2-6; 8 bases line up with TRBD1. The trim removed 5 bases at V and 2 bases at J, leaving 5 bases unmatched. The CDR3 length is 16 residues. CDR1 and CDR2 (germline): LNHDA, SQIVND (reference sequence).

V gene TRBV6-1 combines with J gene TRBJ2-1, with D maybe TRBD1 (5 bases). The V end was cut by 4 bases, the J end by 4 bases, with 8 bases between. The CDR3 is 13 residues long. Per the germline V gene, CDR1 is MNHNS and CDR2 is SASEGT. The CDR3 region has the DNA TGTGCCAGCAGTGGGACACCTTACAATGAGCAGTTCTTC. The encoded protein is CASSGTPYNEQFF.

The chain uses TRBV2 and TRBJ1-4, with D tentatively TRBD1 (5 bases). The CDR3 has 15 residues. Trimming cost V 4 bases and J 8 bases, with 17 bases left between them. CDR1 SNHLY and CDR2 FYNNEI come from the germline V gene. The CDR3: CASSAGGAGGEKLFF. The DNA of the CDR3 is TGTGCCAGCAGTGCCGGCGGGGCAGGTGGAGAAAAACTGTTTTTT.